This T cell receptor (beta chain) emerged from a study of CD8 T cells in Susac syndrome. When the RNA was reverse transcribed, random hexamers were used with an input of roughly 0.5 to 1 ug. MiXCR was run by TCRdb on the immunoSEQ multiplex PCR reads, yielding one entry per CDR3 protein. The sample holds about 120,000 distinct CDR3 sequences, around 94% seen once. Trimming shortened V by 0 bases and J by 3 bases, and 12 bases separated the two germline ends. Germline values: CDR1 LGHNA, CDR2 YSLEER. This CDR3 contains 15 residues. The TCR sequence derives from a human donor in good health. The sample comprised CD4+ T cells from PBMCs. The genes are TRBV4-3 and TRBJ2-7; TRBD2 is a possible D gene (7 bases). CDR3 region: CASSQEGGALYEQYF. CDR3 coding DNA: TGCGCCAGCAGCCAAGAAGGGGGGGCCCTCTACGAGCAGTACTTC.